This is a list of T cell receptor beta chains from one sample in a study of T cell responses to AZD1222 COVID-19 vaccine. The assay was immunoSEQ multiplex PCR, and TCRdb's table has in-frame clones only and misses some. The sample carries some 130,000 clones, 87% recorded once. Sequences were derived from peripheral blood, sampled 28 days after the second AZD1222 dose. Receptors were obtained from an adult who received the AZD1222 COVID-19 vaccine. Both conserved end residues are part of each CDR3. Each record gives: V gene, D gene, J gene, clone size, CDR3 DNA, CDR3 protein. D genes are given only for firm matches. Some rows have no size entry. The others give once, few or many, or a class for an expanded clone.

>TRBV5-1|-|TRBJ2-3|-
TGCGCCAGCAGCTACGGGACAAACCACCAGGATACGCAGTATTTT
CASSYGTNHQDTQYF
>TRBV5-1|-|TRBJ1-6|-
TGCGCCAGCAGCTTGGCTCAGGGTAGTCATAATTCACCCCTCCACTTT
CASSLAQGSHNSPLHF
>TRBV6-4|-|TRBJ1-5|-
TGTGCCAGCAGTCTTCTTAGGGGCGGGGTAGCCAATCAGCCCCAGCATTTT
CASSLLRGGVANQPQHF
>TRBV2|-|TRBJ2-3|-
TGTGCCAGCAGTGAAGTTGTCGTGTCTTCGCAGTATTTT
CASSEVVVSSQYF
>TRBV10-3|-|TRBJ2-5|-
TGTGCCACCGGGGGGGGCACCAACCAGGGGGTATTCAGAGAGACCCAGTACTTC
CATGGGTNQGVFRETQYF
>TRBV3-1/TRBV3-2|-|TRBJ1-2|-
TGTGCCAGCAGCGAATGGGGAAACTATGGCTACACCTTC
CASSEWGNYGYTF
>TRBV5-1|-|TRBJ2-7|-
TGCGCCAGCAGCTTGGCCCTAGCAGACTACGAGCAGTACTTC
CASSLALADYEQYF
>TRBV7-2|-|TRBJ1-2|once
TGTGCCAGCAGCTTTGGAACTTGGGATGGCTACACCTTC
CASSFGTWDGYTF
>TRBV4-3|-|TRBJ1-5|once
TGCGCCAGCAGCCAAGATCTGTGGACAGTCGATCAGCCCCAGCATTTT
CASSQDLWTVDQPQHF
>TRBV2|TRBD1|TRBJ1-5|-
TGTGCCAGCAGTGCAAGACAGGGGGCTGGACAGCCCCAGCATTTT
CASSARQGAGQPQHF
>TRBV5-1|-|TRBJ1-1|-
TGCGCCAGCAGCCCCACTGCGGGGAACACTGAAGCTTTCTTT
CASSPTAGNTEAFF
>TRBV5-6|TRBD1|TRBJ1-5|-
TGTGCCAGCAGCTTGACTGGACAGGGACGCCAGCCCCAGCATTTT
CASSLTGQGRQPQHF
>TRBV23-1|-|TRBJ1-2|-
TGCGCCAGCAGTCAATCGGACGGTTCTAACTATGGCTACACCTTC
CASSQSDGSNYGYTF
>TRBV7-5|-|TRBJ2-7|-
TGTGTCAGAAGCTTATTTCAGGGGCACGAGCAGTACTTC
CVRSLFQGHEQYF
>TRBV18|-|TRBJ2-5|-
TGTGCCAGCTCACCCCTCACAGGGGGGGTTGAACAAGAGACCCAGTACTTC
CASSPLTGGVEQETQYF
>TRBV5-5|-|TRBJ1-1|once
TGTGCCAGCAGCTTGGGCAGAGGGAACACTGAAGCTTTCTTT
CASSLGRGNTEAFF
>TRBV11-2|-|TRBJ2-2|-
TGTGCCAGCAGCTTATCGTGGACCACCGGGGAGCTGTTTTTT
CASSLSWTTGELFF
>TRBV2|-|TRBJ2-7|-
TGTGCCAGCAGTGTAATGGGATACGAGCAGTACTTC
CASSVMGYEQYF
>TRBV7-9|-|TRBJ2-2|-
TGTGCCAGCAGCTTAGCGGGTGACACCGGGGAGCTGTTTTTT
CASSLAGDTGELFF
>TRBV2|-|TRBJ1-2|-
TGTGCCAGCAGTGAAGGGGGCGTTGGCTACACCTTC
CASSEGGVGYTF
>TRBV15|-|TRBJ1-5|-
TGTGCCACCAGCAGAGGGGCAGGAATACAGCCCCAGCATTTT
CATSRGAGIQPQHF
>TRBV5-4|-|TRBJ1-4|-
TGTGCCAGCAGCTTTAGCCTAGGGACACCGAATGAAAAACTGTTTTTT
CASSFSLGTPNEKLFF
>TRBV29-1|-|TRBJ1-2|-
TGCAGCGTTGAAAGGGACTATGGCTACACCTTC
CSVERDYGYTF
>TRBV19|-|TRBJ1-2|-
TGTGCCAGTAGTATAGAAGGCAGTCAGGGGTATGGCTACACCTTC
CASSIEGSQGYGYTF
>TRBV24-1|-|TRBJ1-5|-
TGTGCCACCGGTCAGGGGCAGGGAAATCAGCCCCAGCATTTT
CATGQGQGNQPQHF
>TRBV28|-|TRBJ1-2|-
TGTGCCAGCAGTTTTCAACAACGGGGCTATGGCTACACCTTC
CASSFQQRGYGYTF
>TRBV6-5|-|TRBJ1-5|-
TGTGCCAGCAGTTCGTCGGGGTCGGGTCAGCCCCAGCATTTT
CASSSSGSGQPQHF
>TRBV12-3/TRBV12-4|-|TRBJ1-2|-
TGTGCCAGCAGTCCCCGGGACATCTATGGCTACACCTTC
CASSPRDIYGYTF
>TRBV19|-|TRBJ1-5|once
TGTGCCAGTAGCCCGTCTTATCAGCCCCAGCATTTT
CASSPSYQPQHF
>TRBV11-2|-|TRBJ1-3|-
TGTGCCAGCAGCCAAGGGGTTGGAAACACCATATATTTT
CASSQGVGNTIYF
>TRBV19|-|TRBJ2-3|-
TGTGCCAGTAGTATAGGGGGAGGAGCAGATACGCAGTATTTT
CASSIGGGADTQYF
>TRBV4-1|-|TRBJ2-1|-
TGCGCCAGCAGCCAAGGACCGGGGGCTGAGCAGTTCTTC
CASSQGPGAEQFF
>TRBV19|-|TRBJ2-7|-
TGTGCCAGTAGTAAGGGTTGGACAGCCCCCTACGAGCAGTACTTC
CASSKGWTAPYEQYF
>TRBV7-3|-|TRBJ2-2|-
TGTGCCAGCAGCGCCGGGGGGCCTGGAACCGGGGAGCTGTTTTTT
CASSAGGPGTGELFF
>TRBV6-6|-|TRBJ1-5|-
TGTGCCAGCAGTTCTCAGGGTGGGAGCAATCAGCCCCAGCATTTT
CASSSQGGSNQPQHF
>TRBV6-5|-|TRBJ1-5|-
TGTGCCAGCAGCTTACAGGGAGATCAGCCCCAGCATTTT
CASSLQGDQPQHF
>TRBV19|TRBD1|TRBJ2-1|-
TGTGCCAGTAGTAAGACAGGGGAAAGCTCCTACAATGAGCAGTTCTTC
CASSKTGESSYNEQFF
>TRBV19|-|TRBJ1-5|-
TGTGCCAGTAAGAGAGAGTATAGCAATCAGCCCCAGCATTTT
CASKREYSNQPQHF
>TRBV19|TRBD1|TRBJ1-2|few
TGTGCCAGTAGGCCTAACGGGATACAGGGGGGCTACACCTTC
CASRPNGIQGGYTF
>TRBV5-4|TRBD2|TRBJ2-3|-
TGTGCCAGCAGCTGGACTAGCGGGGCTTACACAGATACGCAGTATTTT
CASSWTSGAYTDTQYF
>TRBV18|TRBD1|TRBJ2-1|-
TGTGCCAGCTCAACAGGGGTCTACAATGAGCAGTTCTTC
CASSTGVYNEQFF